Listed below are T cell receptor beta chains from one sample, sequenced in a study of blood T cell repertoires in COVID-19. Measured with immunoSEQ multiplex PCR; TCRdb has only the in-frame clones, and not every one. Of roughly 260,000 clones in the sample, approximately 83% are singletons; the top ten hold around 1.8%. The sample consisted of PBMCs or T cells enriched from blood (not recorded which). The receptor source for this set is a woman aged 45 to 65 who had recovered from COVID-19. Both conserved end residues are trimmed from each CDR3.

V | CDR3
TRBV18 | ASSHNRGRSNEQF
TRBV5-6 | ASSFLISYEQY
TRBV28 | ASVYDRVGTGELF
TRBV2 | ASSLELGQPYEQY
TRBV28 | ASSLPNTGSGYT
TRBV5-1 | ASSIVAGTSYEQY
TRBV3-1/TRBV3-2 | ASSQDGLAGGNEQF
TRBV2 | ASSRAGALDEQF
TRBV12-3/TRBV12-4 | ASSLSRGYEQY
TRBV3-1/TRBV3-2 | ASSQGRGTAHNNTQY
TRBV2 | ASSKTGSNEKLF
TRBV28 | ASSFPGTRGYEQY
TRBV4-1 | ASSQDQVSEKLF
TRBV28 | ASSHLSGRTSDYNEQF